These 30 T cell receptor beta chains came from one sample sequenced in a study of T cells in localized non-small cell lung cancer. Profiling relied on immunoSEQ multiplex PCR, and the TCRdb table lists in-frame clones only, not all of them. The sample includes 20,000 to 30,000 clones, around 87% of them seen just once. The sequencing here drew on peripheral blood, taken before any cancer treatment. Receptor source: a male donor aged 60 or older with stage II squamous cell lung carcinoma.

The chain's CDR3 is CASSIVGPQGWGYTF. The CDR3 DNA reads as TGTGCCAGTAGTATAGTGGGGCCGCAGGGTTGGGGCTACACCTTC. J is TRBJ1-2 and V is TRBV19; D possibly corresponds to TRBD1 (5 bases). The germline gives CDR1 LNHDA, CDR2 SQIVND (reference sequence). The CDR3 contains 15 residues. Trimming took off 1 base at V and 8 bases at J, with 17 bases between the two ends. The full variable domain, its missing parts supplied by reference TRBV19 and TRBJ1-2, is DGGITQSPKYLFRKEGQNVTLSCEQNLNHDAMYWYRQDPGQGLRLIYYSQIVNDFQKGDIAEGYSVSREKKESFPLTVTSAQKNPTAFYLCASSIVGPQGWGYTFGSGTRLTVV.

The chain employs TRBV7-2 and TRBJ2-1, with 9 bases fitting TRBD1. The CDR3 has 15 amino acids. Germline V gene data show CDR1 as SGHTA and CDR2 as FQGNSA. V shed 5 bases and J 2 bases; nucleotides not matched to a gene: 4. Written as DNA, the CDR3 is TGTGCCAGCAGCGTTGGACAGGGGCCCTACAATGAGCAGTTCTTC. Residues: CASSVGQGPYNEQFF. Filled out from reference TRBV7-2 and TRBJ2-1, the complete variable domain reads GAGVSQSPSNKVTEKGKDVELRCDPISGHTALYWYRQSLGQGLEFLIYFQGNSAPDKSGLPSDRFSAERTGGSVSTLTIQRTQQEDSAVYLCASSVGQGPYNEQFFGPGTRLTVL.

The rearrangement uses TRBV27 and TRBJ2-3, with 8 positions matching TRBD1. V shed 5 bases and J 2 bases; nucleotides not matched to a gene: 18. Germline CDR1 is MNHEY and CDR2 is SMNVEV (reference sequence). The CDR3 sequence is 19 residues long. The chain's CDR3 is CASSPTKGIGQGPTDTQYF. The CDR3 DNA is TGTGCCAGCAGTCCAACCAAAGGTATAGGACAGGGACCCACAGATACGCAGTATTTT.

The rearrangement joins TRBV2 to TRBJ1-3; D is possibly TRBD1 (6 bases). Trimming removed 5 bases at V and 0 bases at J, with 11 bases between. In germline, CDR1 is SNHLY, CDR2 FYNNEI. This CDR3 is built from 15 residues. CDR3: CASSPGQYSGNTIYF. The CDR3 DNA sequence: TGTGCCAGCAGTCCCGGACAGTACTCTGGAAACACCATATATTTT.

The chain carries TRBV5-7 and TRBJ2-7; D not certain. TRBV5-7 is treated as an ORF (open reading frame) with a function not yet certain. Trimming shortened V by 4 bases and J by 2 bases, and 4 bases separated the two germline ends. CDR3 length: 11 residues. The CDR3 here is CASSRAYEQYF. CDR3 DNA: TGTGCCAGCAGCCGAGCCTACGAGCAGTACTTC.

This chain joins TRBV5-1 and TRBJ2-3; D is perhaps TRBD1 (6 bases). This CDR3 has 15 residues. The V end was cut by 4 bases, the J end by 0 bases, with 12 bases between. Germline CDR1 reads SGHRS; CDR2 reads YFSETQ. CDR3 in DNA: TGCGCCAGCAGCATCCGACAGGATAGCACAGATACGCAGTATTTT. It is translated as CASSIRQDSTDTQYF. Drawing the rest from reference TRBV5-1 and TRBJ2-3, the complete variable domain is KAGVTQTPRYLIKTRGQQVTLSCSPISGHRSVSWYQQTPGQGLQFLFEYFSETQRNKGNFPGRFSGRQFSNSRSEMNVSTLELGDSALYLCASSIRQDSTDTQYFGPGTRLTVL.

The V call is TRBV4-1, the J call TRBJ2-3; 9 bases line up with TRBD2. This CDR3 has 20 residues. Germline V gene lookup returns CDR1 MGHRA and CDR2 YSYEKL. After removal of 2 bases from V and 2 bases from J, the junction contained 17 bases not matched to a gene. The CDR3 sequence is CASSQLPAGGRVQNTDTQYF. DNA of the CDR3: TGCGCCAGCAGCCAACTGCCAGCGGGGGGCCGGGTACAGAACACAGATACGCAGTATTTT.

J is TRBJ2-7 and V is TRBV4-3; weak D call: TRBD2 (6 bases). The CDR3 sequence is 15 residues long. V was pared by 1 base and J by 4 bases, with 14 bases between. CDR1 LGHNA and CDR2 YSLEER come from the germline V gene. CDR3 in amino acids: CASSQGEDGFYEQYF. As DNA, the CDR3 is TGCGCCAGCAGCCAAGGGGAGGACGGATTTTACGAGCAGTACTTC.

This clone turned up a few times. The V and J genes are TRBV4-2 and TRBJ1-2; D gene unclear. The CDR3 is made up of 12 amino acids. Between the trimmed V and J ends, which lost 3 bases and 8 bases, there was a span of 10 bases. Germline CDR1 and CDR2: LGHNA and YNFKEQ. CDR3: CASSQDTDGYTF. The CDR3 nucleotides read TGTGCCAGCAGCCAGGATACGGACGGCTACACCTTC.

This clone was seen just once. The chain combines TRBV2 with TRBJ1-5, with D possibly being TRBD1 (5 bases). The CDR3 totals 15 residues. The germline V and J ends were trimmed by 3 bases and 7 bases, with 16 bases remaining between them. Per the germline V gene, CDR1 is SNHLY and CDR2 is FYNNEI. Here the CDR3 reads CASSDSLGGRQPQHF. The CDR3 coding sequence is TGTGCCAGCAGTGATTCGTTGGGGGGTCGGCAGCCCCAGCATTTT.

The chain employs TRBV10-1 and TRBJ1-1; D is unresolved. The CDR3 is made up of 14 amino acids. Germline V gene data show CDR1 as WNHNN and CDR2 as SYGVQD (reference sequence). V lost 5 bases to trimming and J lost 5 bases, with 15 bases between them. This CDR3 reads CASSSAGMGTEAFF. DNA for the CDR3: TGCGCCAGCAGTTCCGCCGGTATGGGGACTGAAGCTTTCTTT.

J is TRBJ1-1 and V is TRBV6-1, with no clear D. V lost 2 bases, J lost 4 bases, and 5 bases lay in between. Germline V gene data show CDR1 as MNHNS and CDR2 as SASEGT. There are 12 residues in the CDR3. The CDR3 DNA reads TGTGCCAGCAGTGAACACCTCACTGAAGCTTTCTTT. Translating gives CASSEHLTEAFF.

J is TRBJ1-3 and V is TRBV7-2; no firm D call. Trimming stripped 3 bases from V and 2 bases from J, with 2 bases between. Germline lookup yields CDR1 SGHTA and CDR2 FQGNSA. The CDR3 has 12 amino acids. The CDR3 reads CASSFPGNTIYF. The CDR3 nucleotides read TGTGCCAGCAGCTTTCCTGGAAACACCATATATTTT.

The DNA for the CDR3 is TGTGCCAGCAGCTCGGGACTAGCGGGAGGTTGGACCGGGGAGCTGTTTTTT. Protein sequence: CASSSGLAGGWTGELFF. V is TRBV5-4 and J is TRBJ2-2; 15 bases are shared with TRBD2. J was trimmed by 5 bases and V by 3 bases; bases with no gene match: 5. In germline, CDR1 is SGHNT, CDR2 YYREEE (reference sequence). This CDR3 has 17 amino acids.

The chain has TRBV11-3 and TRBJ1-1, with 7 bases lining up with TRBD1. V was pared by 0 bases and J by 5 bases, with 6 bases of the junction left unmatched. CDR1 and CDR2 from the germline V gene are SGHNT and YENEEA. The CDR3 is 15 residues long. The CDR3 sequence is CASSLDPGGWTEAFF. The CDR3 DNA reads TGTGCCAGCAGCTTAGATCCAGGGGGGTGGACTGAAGCTTTCTTT.

This clone appeared once. V gene TRBV14 combines with J gene TRBJ2-2, with TRBD1 as a possible D gene (6 bases). The CDR3 length is 14 residues. Germline V CDR1 and CDR2: SGHDN, FVKESK. Trimming pared 5 bases from V and 6 bases from J, leaving 13 bases between. CDR3 protein: CASSRNRASGELFF. The CDR3 DNA is TGTGCCAGCAGCAGAAACAGGGCGTCCGGGGAGCTGTTTTTT.

The chain joins TRBV28 to TRBJ1-4; D remains ambiguous. Germline V gene lookup returns CDR1 MDHEN and CDR2 SYDVKM. V lost 3 bases, J lost 8 bases, and 7 bases lay in between. CDR3 length equals 12 residues. The DNA for the CDR3 is TGTGCCAGCAGTTTTGCCGGGGAAAAACTGTTTTTT. Its translation: CASSFAGEKLFF.

This sequence joins TRBV27 and TRBJ2-2; 8 nucleotides align to TRBD2. CDR3 size: 16 residues. Germline V lookup: CDR1 MNHEY, CDR2 SMNVEV (reference sequence). V lost 4 bases and J lost 0; bases outside the gene matches: 4. In DNA, the CDR3 is TGTGCCAGCAGTTCCTCACTAGCGGCGAACACCGGGGAGCTGTTTTTT. It yields the protein CASSSSLAANTGELFF.

This clone was recorded only once. The chain joins TRBV11-2 to TRBJ2-1, with 11 nucleotides matching TRBD1. This CDR3 has 15 amino acids. Trimming removed 1 base from V and 6 bases from J; junction bases left unmatched: 2. The germline gives CDR1 SGHAT, CDR2 FQNNGV. This chain's CDR3 is CASSLGDRGSNEQFF. CDR3 DNA sequence: TGTGCCAGCAGCTTAGGGGACAGGGGGAGCAATGAGCAGTTCTTC.

The rearrangement joins TRBV11-1 to TRBJ2-1; D is perhaps TRBD2 (5 bases). Germline loops: CDR1 SGHAT, CDR2 FQDESV (reference sequence). This CDR3 spans 14 amino acids. Trimming stripped 1 base from V and 6 bases from J, with 10 bases between. CDR3: CASSLGTGSNEQFF. The CDR3 DNA reads as TGTGCCAGCAGCTTAGGGACTGGGAGCAATGAGCAGTTCTTC.

The gene calls are TRBV6-5 and TRBJ1-2; D is unclear. The germline V gene encodes CDR1 MNHEY and CDR2 SVGAGI. This CDR3 region has 15 residues. Trimming took off 7 bases at V and 4 bases at J, with 19 bases between the two ends. The CDR3 DNA reads as TGTGCCAGCACCGGGGATCGAGGGCAGATCTATGGCTACACCTTC. It specifies CASTGDRGQIYGYTF.

The chain employs TRBV6-1 and TRBJ1-1; 9 positions match TRBD1. CDR3 length: 15 residues. J gave up 8 bases and V 6 bases, and 13 bases lay outside the gene matches. Germline CDR1 and CDR2: MNHNS and SASEGT. The CDR3 here is CASRTRDRAQGEAFF. The CDR3 nucleotides read TGTGCCAGCAGAACGAGGGACAGGGCACAAGGGGAAGCTTTCTTT.

The chain uses TRBV10-3 and TRBJ1-4; D gene unclear. Trimming took 6 bases from V and 4 from J, leaving 9 bases between them. This CDR3 spans 13 amino acids. The germline gives CDR1 ENHRY, CDR2 SYGVKD. The CDR3 loop reads CAIRDGVNEKLFF. The CDR3 DNA reads as TGTGCCATCAGAGACGGAGTTAATGAAAAACTGTTTTTT.

The V gene is TRBV7-2, the J gene TRBJ1-3; D not certain. CDR3 length: 12 residues. Germline values: CDR1 SGHTA, CDR2 FQGNSA. Trimming pared 5 bases from V and 0 bases from J, leaving 2 bases between. This CDR3 reads CASSLSGNTIYF. CDR3 DNA sequence: TGTGCCAGCAGCCTCTCTGGAAACACCATATATTTT.

The chain recombines TRBV4-2 with TRBJ2-3; possibly TRBD2 for D (6 bases). With 4 bases removed from V and 11 bases from J, the gap between germline ends came to 22 bases. From germline, CDR1 is LGHNA and CDR2 YNFKEQ. The CDR3 covers 15 residues. The CDR3 region is CASSPPGDPAAGQYF. For the CDR3, the DNA is TGTGCCAGCAGCCCCCCGGGGGACCCAGCAGCGGGGCAGTATTTT.

V and J are TRBV5-6 and TRBJ1-2, with D hard to call. In germline, CDR1 is SGHDT, CDR2 YYEEEE. CDR3 length: 14 amino acids. V gave up 0 bases and J gave up 5 bases, with 11 bases separating them. The CDR3 region has the DNA TGTGCCAGCAGCTTGGAGGGCAGAGTTTATGGCTACACCTTC. Translation gives CASSLEGRVYGYTF.

This rearrangement joins TRBV5-6 to TRBJ1-2, with 8 bases aligning to TRBD1. Germline-derived CDR1 and CDR2 are SGHDT and YYEEEE. The CDR3 runs 14 residues. Trimming removed 4 bases from V and 5 bases from J; junction bases left unmatched: 7. The CDR3 sequence: CASSPDRGRYGYTF. As DNA, the CDR3 is TGTGCCAGCAGCCCCGACAGGGGACGGTATGGCTACACCTTC. The whole variable domain, filled in from reference TRBV5-6 and TRBJ1-2, reads DAGVTQSPTHLIKTRGQQVTLRCSPKSGHDTVSWYQQALGQGPQFIFQYYEEEERQRGNFPDRFSGHQFPNYSSELNVNALLLGDSALYLCASSPDRGRYGYTFGSGTRLTVV.

The chain couples TRBV7-2 to TRBJ1-1, with D unresolved. The CDR3 covers 12 residues. The V gene's germline CDR1 is SGHTA and CDR2 FQGNSA. Trimming removed 5 bases from V and 5 bases from J, with 9 bases in between. Written as DNA, the CDR3 is TGTGCCAGCAGCCCGGATTTAACTGAAGCTTTCTTT. Translation gives CASSPDLTEAFF. The entire variable domain, with the rest obtained from reference TRBV7-2 and TRBJ1-1, is as follows: GAGVSQSPSNKVTEKGKDVELRCDPISGHTALYWYRQSLGQGLEFLIYFQGNSAPDKSGLPSDRFSAERTGGSVSTLTIQRTQQEDSAVYLCASSPDLTEAFFGQGTRLTVV.

This clone was detected a few times. The chain couples TRBV9 to TRBJ1-1; 7 positions match TRBD1. The CDR3 loop spans 14 amino acids. Trimming took 3 bases from V and 5 from J; bases not matched to a gene: 7. Germline loops: CDR1 SGDLS, CDR2 YYNGEE. DNA for the CDR3: TGTGCCAGCAGCGCGAGACAGGGCCTTACTGAAGCTTTCTTT. Translated: CASSARQGLTEAFF.

V gene TRBV9 combines with J gene TRBJ2-1, with D perhaps TRBD2 (5 bases). CDR3 length: 14 amino acids. V lost 4 bases to trimming and J lost 5 bases, with 13 bases between them. Germline V lookup: CDR1 SGDLS, CDR2 YYNGEE. The CDR3 DNA follows: TGTGCCAGCAGCAGAAGCGGCAGCGACAATGAGCAGTTCTTC. Translated, it gives CASSRSGSDNEQFF.